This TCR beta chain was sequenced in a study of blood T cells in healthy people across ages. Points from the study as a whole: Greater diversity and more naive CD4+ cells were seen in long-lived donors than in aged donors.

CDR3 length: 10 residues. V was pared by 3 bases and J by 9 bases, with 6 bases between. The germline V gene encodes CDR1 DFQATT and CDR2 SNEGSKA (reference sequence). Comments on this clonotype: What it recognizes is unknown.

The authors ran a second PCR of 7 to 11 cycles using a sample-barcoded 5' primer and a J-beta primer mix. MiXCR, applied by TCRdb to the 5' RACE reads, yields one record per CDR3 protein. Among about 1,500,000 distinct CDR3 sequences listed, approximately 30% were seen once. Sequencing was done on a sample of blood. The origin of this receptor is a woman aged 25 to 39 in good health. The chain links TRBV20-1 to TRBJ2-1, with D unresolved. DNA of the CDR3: TGCAGTGCTAGTTTCAGTGAGCAGTTCTTC. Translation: CSASFSEQFF.